Listed here are 29 T cell receptor beta chains from one sample, sequenced in a study of T cell responses to AZD1222 COVID-19 vaccine. Generated by immunoSEQ multiplex PCR, the TCRdb table keeps only in-frame clones and is missing some. The repertoire holds 110,000 to 150,000 clones, with 70% to 90% as singletons. The sequences come from peripheral blood, collected on day 0 of AZD1222 vaccination. These receptors were collected from an adult in good health.

The gene calls are TRBV6-5 and TRBJ1-1; unclear D gene. Germline-derived CDR1 and CDR2 are MNHEY and SVGAGI. Trimming removed 7 bases from V and 5 bases from J, with 14 bases in between. This CDR3 region has 13 residues. CDR3 protein: CASTQELGTEAFF. The CDR3 bases are TGTGCCAGCACCCAAGAGTTGGGTACTGAAGCTTTCTTT.

This clone occurred a few times. The genes are TRBV5-1 and TRBJ1-3; D gene uncertain. This CDR3 is 14 amino acids long. Looked up from germline, CDR1 is SGHRS and CDR2 is YFSETQ. V was pared by 5 bases and J by 0 bases, with 9 bases between. CDR3 in DNA: TGCGCCAGCAGTCCCGGTGACTCTGGAAACACCATATATTTT. Its protein product is CASSPGDSGNTIYF. Filled out from reference TRBV5-1 and TRBJ1-3, the complete variable domain reads KAGVTQTPRYLIKTRGQQVTLSCSPISGHRSVSWYQQTPGQGLQFLFEYFSETQRNKGNFPGRFSGRQFSNSRSEMNVSTLELGDSALYLCASSPGDSGNTIYFGEGSWLTVV.

The chain uses TRBV11-2 and TRBJ2-7; D is uncertain. V lost 1 base and J 4 bases, leaving 11 bases between the germline ends. The CDR3 totals 14 residues. The germline gives CDR1 SGHAT, CDR2 FQNNGV. CDR3 bases: TGTGCCAGCAGCTTAGGCCGGCTCCTATACGAGCAGTACTTC. It codes for CASSLGRLLYEQYF.

The chain is built from TRBV19 and TRBJ1-2; a possible D gene is TRBD1 (5 bases). Germline CDR1 LNHDA, CDR2 SQIVND (reference sequence). Trimming removed 5 bases at V and 3 bases at J, with 13 bases between. The CDR3 has 14 amino acids. The CDR3 spells CASSSGRADYGYTF. For the CDR3, the DNA is TGTGCCAGTAGTTCGGGCAGGGCCGACTATGGCTACACCTTC.

The rearrangement uses TRBV28 and TRBJ2-1; 9 bases are a match to TRBD1. Germline lookup yields CDR1 MDHEN and CDR2 SYDVKM. Trimming removed 1 base from V and 3 bases from J; junction bases left unmatched: 13. This CDR3 region has 19 residues. As DNA, the CDR3 is TGTGCCAGCAGTTTATCCCCCACCATACAGGGGGCGGACTACAATGAGCAGTTCTTC. It codes for CASSLSPTIQGADYNEQFF. The full variable domain, rest sourced from reference TRBV28 and TRBJ2-1, is DVKVTQSSRYLVKRTGEKVFLECVQDMDHENMFWYRQDPGLGLRLIYFSYDVKMKEKGDIPEGYSVSREKKERFSLILESASTNQTSMYLCASSLSPTIQGADYNEQFFGPGTRLTVL.

The chain employs TRBV2 and TRBJ2-6; 7 bases are a match to TRBD1. The CDR3 runs 14 residues. CDR1 is SNHLY and CDR2 is FYNNEI in the germline V gene. Germline trimming cut 4 bases from V and 3 bases from J; bases unmatched to any gene: 0. The CDR3 DNA sequence: TGTGCCAGCAGTGGGGACAGTGGGGCCAACGTCCTGACTTTC. Translation gives CASSGDSGANVLTF.

The chain uses TRBV7-9 and TRBJ1-1, with a tentative D call TRBD1 (5 bases). This CDR3 spans 14 amino acids. Germline V gene sequence: CDR1 SEHNR, CDR2 FQNEAQ (reference sequence). Trimming took 6 bases from V and 5 from J, leaving 16 bases between them. The CDR3 DNA follows: TGTGCCAGCAGGGACCAGGGATTTTTGACTGAAGCTTTCTTT. Protein sequence: CASRDQGFLTEAFF.

V is TRBV28 and J is TRBJ1-5, with D possibly being TRBD1 (5 bases). Trimming shortened V by 1 base and J by 12 bases, and 13 bases separated the two germline ends. Germline V gene lookup returns CDR1 MDHEN and CDR2 SYDVKM. The CDR3 totals 13 residues. The CDR3, as DNA: TGTGCCAGCAGTTTATCGGGACCCGGGCTCCAGCATTTT. Its translation: CASSLSGPGLQHF.

The rearrangement joins TRBV28 to TRBJ1-5; TRBD1 might be the D (5 bases). V lost 3 bases, J lost 6 bases, and 12 bases lay in between. Germline CDR1 is MDHEN and CDR2 is SYDVKM. This CDR3 is 14 amino acids long. The CDR3 DNA reads as TGTGCCAGCAGTTTCAGGGCAGGGATTCAGCCCCAGCATTTT. Protein sequence: CASSFRAGIQPQHF.

V and J are TRBV6-6 and TRBJ2-5; TRBD2 matches 15 bases. J gave up 1 base and V 5 bases, and 5 bases lay outside the gene matches. Germline CDR1 MNHNY, CDR2 SVGAGI (reference sequence). The length of the CDR3 is 17 residues. The CDR3 region has the DNA TGTGCCAGCAGTCCCGGGACTAGCGGGGGGACCCAAGAGACCCAGTACTTC. As protein: CASSPGTSGGTQETQYF.

The chain employs TRBV13 and TRBJ2-5; D call uncertain. With 4 bases removed from V and 4 bases from J, the gap between germline ends came to 13 bases. The germline V gene has CDR1 PRHDT and CDR2 FYEKMQ (reference sequence). The CDR3 runs to 14 residues. The CDR3, as DNA: TGTGCCAGCAGCTCGACGAGCGATATAGAGACCCAGTACTTC. As protein: CASSSTSDIETQYF.

This clone was counted only a few times. The genes are TRBV25-1 and TRBJ1-1, with D uncertain. The germline V and J ends were trimmed by 5 bases and 4 bases, with 11 bases remaining between them. Germline V lookup: CDR1 MGHDK, CDR2 SYGVNS. This CDR3 comprises 13 residues. CDR3 sequence: CASSHRGSTEAFF. The CDR3 nucleotides are TGTGCCAGCAGTCACAGAGGGAGCACTGAAGCTTTCTTT.

The chain couples TRBV6-1 to TRBJ1-2, with D unresolved. The V end was cut by 0 bases, the J end by 4 bases, with 9 bases between. Germline lookup yields CDR1 MNHNS and CDR2 SASEGT. The CDR3 length is 14 residues. The CDR3 here is CASSEAGEGYGYTF. The CDR3 DNA follows: TGTGCCAGCAGTGAAGCCGGCGAGGGCTATGGCTACACCTTC.

CDR3 sequence: CASSAKGADSGNTIYF. CDR3 sequence (DNA): TGTGCCAGCAGTGCAAAGGGGGCGGACTCTGGAAACACCATATATTTT. This rearrangement joins TRBV6-1 to TRBJ1-3; the match to TRBD1 covers 7 bases. Germline V CDR1 and CDR2: MNHNS, SASEGT. V was clipped by 4 bases and J by 0 bases; unmatched bases: 6. The CDR3 sequence is 16 residues long.

The V gene is TRBV12-3 or TRBV12-4, the J gene TRBJ2-5; the D gene is possibly TRBD1 (5 bases). The V and J ends lost 6 bases and 1 base respectively, with 6 bases between them. CDR3 length: 12 amino acids. In nucleotides, the CDR3 is TGTGCCAGCAGGGGGCTCCAAGAGACCCAGTACTTC. Its translation is CASRGLQETQYF.

The J gene is TRBJ1-5, the V gene TRBV7-2; D uncertain. Trimming took 5 bases from V and 6 from J, leaving 11 bases between them. Germline lookup yields CDR1 SGHTA and CDR2 FQGNSA. The CDR3 consists of 13 residues. This CDR3 reads CASSAAESQPQHF. The CDR3 region has the DNA TGTGCCAGCAGCGCGGCGGAGAGTCAGCCCCAGCATTTT. Complete variable domain (other parts from reference TRBV7-2 and TRBJ1-5): GAGVSQSPSNKVTEKGKDVELRCDPISGHTALYWYRQSLGQGLEFLIYFQGNSAPDKSGLPSDRFSAERTGGSVSTLTIQRTQQEDSAVYLCASSAAESQPQHFGDGTRLSIL.

This clone showed up just once. The rearrangement uses TRBV5-1 and TRBJ1-1; TRBD1 aligns across 7 bases. The V gene's germline CDR1 is SGHRS and CDR2 YFSETQ. V lost 7 bases to trimming and J lost 4 bases; unmatched junction nucleotides: 4. The CDR3 consists of 12 residues. The CDR3 nucleotides are TGCGCCAGCGGACAGGAGGGCACTGAAGCTTTCTTT. It yields the protein CASGQEGTEAFF.

This clone appeared a single time. The rearrangement links TRBV5-6 to TRBJ2-2, with TRBD2 matching over 8 bases. Germline V gene lookup returns CDR1 SGHDT and CDR2 YYEEEE. This CDR3 comprises 13 residues. V shed 4 bases, J shed 7 bases, and the junction held 3 bases outside the gene matches. The CDR3 here is CASSRGGYGELFF. CDR3 nucleotides: TGTGCCAGCAGCCGCGGGGGGTACGGGGAGCTGTTTTTT.

The chain joins TRBV6-5 to TRBJ2-2; possible D gene TRBD1, 6 bases. The CDR3 runs 15 residues. Per germline, CDR1 MNHEY and CDR2 SVGAGI. The ends were cut back, 0 bases at V and 1 base at J, with 6 bases in the middle. The CDR3 coding sequence is TGTGCCAGCAGTTACTCGACAGGGAACACCGGGGAGCTGTTTTTT. Protein: CASSYSTGNTGELFF.

V gene TRBV10-3 combines with J gene TRBJ1-1, with TRBD1 matching 10 bases. With 6 bases clipped from V and 3 bases from J, the junction kept 4 bases outside the gene matches. Looked up from germline, CDR1 is ENHRY and CDR2 is SYGVKD. CDR3 size: 14 residues. The CDR3 region has the DNA TGTGCCATCAGCGACAGGGGGCAGGACACTGAAGCTTTCTTT. This codes for CAISDRGQDTEAFF.

The rearrangement links TRBV20-1 to TRBJ2-7; unclear D gene. Germline CDR1 and CDR2: DFQATT and SNEGSKA (reference sequence). This CDR3 comprises 11 residues. Trimming took off 6 bases at V and 6 bases at J, with 12 bases between the two ends. The DNA of the CDR3 is TGCAGTGCCCCTTTCGATAGCGAGCAGTACTTC. This encodes CSAPFDSEQYF.

The chain employs TRBV3-1 (or the pseudogene TRBV3-2) and TRBJ2-5; D may be TRBD1 (6 bases). The CDR3 contains 15 residues. V was pared by 5 bases and J by 1 base, with 14 bases between. Germline assignment: CDR1 LGHDT and CDR2 YNNKEL (reference sequence). CDR3 DNA: TGTGCCAGCAGCGCAACCGGACAGCTCCAAGAGACCCAGTACTTC. Protein product: CASSATGQLQETQYF.

The chain employs TRBV30 and TRBJ2-1, with D unclear. CDR3 size: 12 residues. Per germline, CDR1 GTSNPN and CDR2 SVGIG (reference sequence). The V end was cut by 2 bases, the J end by 7 bases, with 9 bases between. The CDR3 reads CAWSPSRNEQFF. The CDR3, as DNA: TGTGCCTGGAGTCCTTCTCGAAATGAGCAGTTCTTC.

The V gene is TRBV6-5, the J gene TRBJ1-5, with D perhaps matching TRBD1 (6 bases). The CDR3 runs 15 residues. The V end lost 10 bases, the J end lost 4 bases, and 20 bases lay between the germline ends. In germline, CDR1 is MNHEY, CDR2 SVGAGI. CDR3 bases: TGTGCCACCTCGCGTAGGGGGATCGGGAATCAGCCCCAGCATTTT. It yields the protein CATSRRGIGNQPQHF.

This rearrangement joins TRBV3-1 (or the pseudogene TRBV3-2) to TRBJ1-2; 7 bases fit TRBD1. After removal of 8 bases from V and 6 bases from J, the junction contained 6 bases not matched to a gene. Germline CDR1 reads LGHDT; CDR2 reads YNNKEL (reference sequence). The length of the CDR3 is 12 residues. CDR3 residues: CASGVQGNGYTF. As DNA, the CDR3 is TGTGCCAGCGGAGTACAGGGGAATGGCTACACCTTC.

This clone was found once. The gene calls are TRBV28 and TRBJ1-2; D unresolved. This CDR3 is 15 amino acids long. Germline loops: CDR1 MDHEN, CDR2 SYDVKM. Trimming stripped 1 base from V and 0 bases from J, with 9 bases between. The chain's CDR3 is CASSLLGVANYGYTF. DNA of the CDR3: TGTGCCAGCAGTTTATTGGGAGTCGCTAACTATGGCTACACCTTC.

This chain uses TRBV28 with TRBJ2-7; the match to TRBD1 covers 10 bases. CDR1 and CDR2 from the germline V gene are MDHEN and SYDVKM. CDR3 size: 15 residues. J was trimmed by 1 base and V by 3 bases; bases with no gene match: 3. CDR3 coding DNA: TGTGCCAGCAGTTTCCCGGGACAGGGGTCCTACGAGCAGTACTTC. This translates into CASSFPGQGSYEQYF.

This rearrangement joins TRBV3-1 (or the pseudogene TRBV3-2) to TRBJ2-7; D ambiguous. The germline V gene encodes CDR1 LGHDT and CDR2 YNNKEL (reference sequence). V lost 4 bases to trimming and J lost 5 bases, with 6 bases between them. The CDR3 loop spans 11 amino acids. Here the CDR3 DNA reads TGTGCCAGCAGCCTCGCCAACGAGCAGTACTTC. It translates to CASSLANEQYF.

This chain links TRBV4-1 with TRBJ2-3; D is perhaps TRBD2 (5 bases). The ends were cut back, 2 bases at V and 2 bases at J, with 8 bases in the middle. This CDR3 spans 14 amino acids. Germline V gives CDR1 MGHRA, CDR2 YSYEKL. Written as DNA, the CDR3 is TGCGCCAGCAGCCAATCCGGGGACACAGATACGCAGTATTTT. Amino acid sequence: CASSQSGDTDTQYF.